These 11 T cell receptor beta chains originate from one sample sequenced in a study of tumor and adjacent non-tumor tissue in lung cancer. The template was RNA from unsorted bulk tissue. Distant lung tissue was collected more than 3 cm away from the tumor edge. TCRbeta libraries were built with three rounds of nested PCR, modified from ARM-PCR. TCRdb recomputed calls from the multiplex PCR reads with MiXCR, one row per CDR3 protein. The sample yields tens of thousands of distinct CDR3 sequences, 80% to 90% seen once. The source material was distant non-tumor lung tissue. These receptors were obtained from a man aged 60 to 75 with non-small cell lung cancer.

Note on this clonotype: At one of its ends the junction is not consistent with the germline gene, which may arise from a read error. The chain couples TRBV11-3 to TRBJ2-5, with D possibly matching TRBD2 (6 bases). This CDR3 comprises 17 residues. Germline V CDR1 and CDR2: SGHNT, YENEEA. CDR3 amino acids: CASSLDPGARRGKTQYF. DNA for the CDR3: TGCGCCAGCAGCTTAGATCCTGGCGCGAGGAGGGGAAAGACCCAGTACTTC.

In regard to this clonotype: A read error may account for a junction end that differs from germline. The gene calls are TRBV6-5 and TRBJ2-5; the D gene is possibly TRBD2 (6 bases). This CDR3 region has 14 residues. Germline V lookup: CDR1 MNHEY, CDR2 SVGAGI. This CDR3 is CASSDTETAGTRYF. CDR3 in DNA: TGTGCCAGCAGTGATACCGAGACCGCGGGGACCCGGTACTTC.

Only a few counts were recorded for this clonotype. This is likely a read error, given that the CDR3 carries no conserved phenylalanine or tryptophan at its end. This sequence joins TRBV11-2 and TRBJ2-6; the D is unclear. Germline CDR1 and CDR2: SGHAT and FQNNGV. The CDR3 extends over 14 amino acids. The ends were cut back, 6 bases at V and 0 bases at J, with 6 bases in the middle. In nucleotides, the CDR3 is TGTGCCAGCAGTCCTACCTCTGGGGCCAACGTCCTGACTATG. Translated: CASSPTSGANVLTM.

This clonotype was detected only once. Germline is not matched at one junction end, which may reflect a read error. This chain joins TRBV11-3 and TRBJ2-2; D may be TRBD2 (6 bases). Per germline, CDR1 SGHNT and CDR2 YENEEA. This CDR3 spans 18 amino acids. CDR3: CASGSPGAGGYRAGELFF. CDR3 bases: TGTGCCAGCGGCTCCCCGGGAGCTGGAGGATACAGAGCCGGGGAGCTCTTTTTT.

On this clonotype itself: One junction end disagrees with the germline gene, perhaps due to a read error. This chain links TRBV11-2 with TRBJ1-3, with D perhaps TRBD1 (6 bases). Germline assignment: CDR1 SGHAT and CDR2 FQNNGV. CDR3 length equals 15 residues. The DNA of the CDR3 is TGTGCCAGCAGTTTAGGGGGTGGCCCCGGAAGCACCATATATTTT. This codes for CASSLGGGPGSTIYF.

The chain employs TRBV6-2 or TRBV6-3 and TRBJ1-1; maybe TRBD1 (5 bases). Germline V gene lookup returns CDR1 MNHEY and CDR2 SVGEGT. This CDR3 has 14 amino acids. Deletions cut 7 bases from V and 7 bases from J, with 19 bases between. This chain's CDR3 is CASITGGRWNEAFF. CDR3 DNA sequence: TGTGCCAGCATTACAGGTGGGCGATGGAATGAAGCTTTCTTT.

In its sample, this clonotype was seen a few times. A much larger clone differs from this one at a single base, so this may be a read error. The genes are TRBV12-5 and TRBJ2-5; 8 nucleotides line up with TRBD1. The germline CDR1 and CDR2 sequences are LGHNT and FRNRAP. Losses at the gene ends were 5 bases for V and 5 bases for J; bases not matched to a gene: 7. CDR3 size: 14 residues. CDR3 residues: CASGRDRRVETQYF. The CDR3, as DNA: TGTGCTAGTGGTCGGGACAGGAGAGTGGAGACCCAGTACTTC.

In the case of this clonotype: A read error may produce the germline difference seen at one junction end. The chain carries TRBV4-3 and TRBJ2-3, with 8 bases lining up with TRBD2. CDR1 and CDR2 (germline): LGHNA, YSLEER. This CDR3 spans 14 amino acids. Written as DNA, the CDR3 is TGCGCCAGCAGCCACCGGGAGGGCACAGATACGCATTATTTC. It yields the protein CASSHREGTDTHYF.

This clonotype was seen ten or more times. The V and J genes are TRBV5-1 and TRBJ2-3; D uncertain. The CDR3 covers 16 residues. Germline values: CDR1 SGHRS, CDR2 YFSETQ. V gave up 5 bases and J gave up 0 bases, with 16 bases separating them. CDR3 amino acids: CASRFSWATSTDTQYF. The CDR3 coding sequence is TGCGCCAGCAGATTCAGTTGGGCTACTAGCACAGATACGCAGTATTTT. Using reference TRBV5-1 and TRBJ2-3 for the parts outside the CDR3, the full variable domain is KAGVTQTPRYLIKTRGQQVTLSCSPISGHRSVSWYQQTPGQGLQFLFEYFSETQRNKGNFPGRFSGRQFSNSRSEMNVSTLELGDSALYLCASRFSWATSTDTQYFGPGTRLTVL.

The chain combines TRBV10-2 with TRBJ2-1; D perhaps matches TRBD1 (6 bases). V lost 5 bases and J lost 8, with 19 bases in between. CDR1 and CDR2 from the germline V gene are WSHSY and SAAADI. The CDR3 contains 15 residues. As DNA, the CDR3 is TGCGCCAGCAGTCCCCAGGGGATGCTGTACTATGAGCAGTTCTTC. Translation gives CASSPQGMLYYEQFF.

This chain links TRBV7-9 with TRBJ2-7; unclear D gene. The CDR3 covers 14 residues. Trimming removed 1 base from V and 3 bases from J, with 10 bases in between. Germline CDR1 reads SEHNR; CDR2 reads FQNEAQ (reference sequence). The CDR3 bases are TGTGCCAGCAGCTTAGAAGTCAAACACTACGAGCAGTACTTC. It yields the protein CASSLEVKHYEQYF. Based on the CDR3 plus reference TRBV7-9 and TRBJ2-7, the full variable domain is DTGVSQNPRHKITKRGQNVTFRCDPISEHNRLYWYRQTLGQGPEFLTYFQNEAQLEKSRLLSDRFSAERPKGSFSTLEIQRTEQGDSAMYLCASSLEVKHYEQYFGPGTRLTVT.